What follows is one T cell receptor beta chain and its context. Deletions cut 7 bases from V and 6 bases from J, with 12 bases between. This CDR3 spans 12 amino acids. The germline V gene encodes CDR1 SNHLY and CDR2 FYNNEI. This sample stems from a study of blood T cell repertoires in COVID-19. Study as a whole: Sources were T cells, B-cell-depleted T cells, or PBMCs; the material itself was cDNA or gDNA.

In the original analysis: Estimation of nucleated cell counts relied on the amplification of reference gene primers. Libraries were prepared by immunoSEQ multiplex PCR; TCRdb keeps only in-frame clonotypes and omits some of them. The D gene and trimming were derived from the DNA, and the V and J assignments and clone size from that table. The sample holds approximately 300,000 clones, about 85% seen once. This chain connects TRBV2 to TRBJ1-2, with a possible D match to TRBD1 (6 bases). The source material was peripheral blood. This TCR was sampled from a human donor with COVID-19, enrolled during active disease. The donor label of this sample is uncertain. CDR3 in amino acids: CASKGGSHGYTF. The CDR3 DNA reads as TGTGCCAGCAAGGGGGGGTCGCATGGCTACACCTTC.